This is a list of T cell receptor beta chains from one sample in a study of response to subunit inactivated influenza vaccine. TCRdb analysed the RT-PCR reads with MiXCR anew, one entry per CDR3 protein. The data contain 500,000 to 600,000 distinct CDR3 sequences, 13% of them singletons. The starting material was PBMCs from blood, obtained about 40 days after vaccination. The receptors stem from a man between 45 and 60 years old who received an inactivated influenza vaccine. CDR3s include the opening cysteine and the closing phenylalanine or tryptophan. D genes are given only for firm matches. Only part of the rows carry a size: once, few, many, or a class if the clone is expanded.

clone_size	v_call	d_call	j_call	cdr3_aa	cdr3_nt
once	TRBV30	NA	TRBJ2-1	CAWSPTPNEQFF	TGTGCCTGGAGCCCTACCCCTAATGAGCAGTTCTTC
many	TRBV10-3	TRBD2	TRBJ2-7	CAISESLLAGVSEQYF	TGTGCCATCAGTGAGTCGCTCCTAGCGGGAGTTAGCGAGCAGTACTTC
few	TRBV15	NA	TRBJ2-2	CATSSWLKGTGELFF	TGTGCCACCAGCAGTTGGCTAAAGGGGACCGGGGAGCTGTTTTTT
NA	TRBV6-5	NA	TRBJ2-5	CASSYEGVGQETQYF	TGTGCCAGCAGTTACGAGGGGGTTGGCCAAGAGACCCAGTACTTC
NA	TRBV13	TRBD2	TRBJ2-1	CASSSTGTRHNEQFF	TGTGCCAGCAGTTCAACCGGGACTAGGCACAATGAGCAGTTCTTC
many	TRBV6-2/TRBV6-3	TRBD2	TRBJ2-1	CASSYLAASGSSYNEQFF	TGTGCCAGCAGTTACTTAGCGGCTAGCGGGAGCTCCTACAATGAGCAGTTCTTC
NA	TRBV30	NA	TRBJ2-2	CAWSVGLAGELFF	TGTGCCTGGAGTGTAGGGCTAGCCGGGGAGCTGTTTTTT
NA	TRBV6-5	NA	TRBJ2-1	CASSWRGQGNEQFF	TGTGCCAGCAGTTGGCGTGGCCAAGGGAATGAGCAGTTCTTC
few	TRBV14	NA	TRBJ2-7	CASSQDRPSRHFYEQYF	TGTGCCAGCAGCCAAGATCGTCCTAGCCGCCACTTCTACGAGCAGTACTTC
NA	TRBV5-1	NA	TRBJ2-1	CASSVRPGSYNEQFF	TGCGCCAGCAGCGTAAGACCGGGGTCCTACAATGAGCAGTTCTTC
few	TRBV11-2	TRBD2	TRBJ2-3	CASSSRGRSGTSTDTQYF	TGTGCCAGCAGCTCGAGGGGTCGGAGCGGGACTAGCACAGATACGCAGTATTTT
NA	TRBV15	NA	TRBJ1-1	CATSRDRLLTEAFF	TGTGCCACCAGCAGAGATCGACTTCTCACTGAAGCTTTCTTT
many	TRBV24-1	TRBD2	TRBJ2-5	CATSDGGLAEQETQYF	TGTGCCACCAGTGACGGGGGACTAGCAGAACAAGAGACCCAGTACTTC
NA	TRBV6-1	NA	TRBJ2-1	CASKEGARNEQFF	TGTGCCAGCAAGGAAGGGGCCCGGAATGAGCAGTTCTTC
few	TRBV5-1	NA	TRBJ1-1	CASSLAGSGVEAFF	TGCGCCAGCAGCTTGGCCGGTTCAGGAGTTGAAGCTTTCTTT
NA	TRBV5-1	NA	TRBJ2-7	CASSFQSGSYEQYF	TGCGCCAGCAGCTTCCAGTCCGGGAGCTACGAGCAGTACTTC
NA	TRBV6-4	NA	TRBJ2-2	CASSDSFHTGELFF	TGTGCCAGCAGTGACTCATTTCACACCGGGGAGCTGTTTTTT
few	TRBV5-1	TRBD1	TRBJ2-4	CASSNGQGGDIQYF	TGCGCCAGCAGCAACGGACAGGGGGGAGACATTCAGTACTTC
few	TRBV9	NA	TRBJ1-2	CASSVLASVNYGYTF	TGTGCCAGCAGCGTACTGGCTTCCGTCAACTATGGCTACACCTTC
few	TRBV10-1	NA	TRBJ2-2	CASFWRSNTGELFF	TGCGCCAGCTTCTGGAGATCGAACACCGGGGAGCTGTTTTTT
few	TRBV12-3/TRBV12-4	NA	TRBJ2-7	CAISLYEIWGTGAYEQYF	TGTGCCATCAGTTTATATGAGATATGGGGGACGGGGGCCTACGAGCAGTACTTC
NA	TRBV7-9	NA	TRBJ2-5	CASSLVYTQETQYF	TGTGCCAGCAGCTTAGTTTACACCCAAGAGACCCAGTACTTC
few	TRBV7-3	NA	TRBJ2-1	CASSLDGRVDEQFF	TGTGCCAGCAGCTTAGATGGCAGGGTCGATGAGCAGTTCTTC
few	TRBV7-9	TRBD1	TRBJ2-5	CASSLTGTSETQYF	TGTGCCAGCAGCTTGACAGGGACGAGCGAGACCCAGTACTTC
NA	TRBV18	NA	TRBJ2-5	CASSPSLPEETQYF	TGTGCCAGCTCACCTTCACTACCAGAAGAGACCCAGTACTTC
few	TRBV20-1	NA	TRBJ1-4	CSARRQGSEKLFF	TGCAGTGCTAGACGGCAGGGCAGTGAAAAACTGTTTTTT
NA	TRBV14	NA	TRBJ1-6	CASSQGPVSPLHF	TGTGCCAGCAGCCAAGGACCGGTTTCACCCCTCCACTTT
few	TRBV24-1	NA	TRBJ2-1	CATSGAGRTYNEQFF	TGTGCCACCAGTGGGGCGGGTAGGACCTACAATGAGCAGTTCTTC
NA	TRBV18	TRBD2	TRBJ2-7	CASSLSGLAGRYEQYF	TGTGCCAGCTCACTCTCGGGACTAGCGGGCCGCTACGAGCAGTACTTC
NA	TRBV4-3	NA	TRBJ1-1	CASSQDNAGTAAFF	TGCGCCAGCAGCCAAGACAACGCGGGCACTGCAGCTTTCTTT
NA	TRBV12-3/TRBV12-4	NA	TRBJ2-3	CASSWNRRGTDTQYF	TGTGCCAGCAGTTGGAACAGAAGGGGGACAGATACGCAGTATTTT
NA	TRBV28	NA	TRBJ2-7	CASSPLDGKTYEQYF	TGTGCCAGCAGTCCTCTAGACGGGAAAACCTACGAGCAGTACTTC
many	TRBV6-1	NA	TRBJ1-1	CASSTLSAEAFF	TGTGCCAGCAGCACCCTCAGCGCTGAAGCTTTCTTT
few	TRBV28	TRBD2	TRBJ2-3	CASSFGGSFGTDTQYF	TGTGCCAGCAGTTTCGGCGGGAGTTTTGGGACAGATACGCAGTATTTT